Listed here are 22 T cell receptor beta chains from one sample, sequenced in a study of cytomegalovirus exposure and HLA in healthy donors. It was with 60 Vbeta and 13 Jbeta primers that the PCR ran. Assay: immunoSEQ multiplex PCR; the TCRdb copy retains only in-frame clones and omits some. The sample records about 110,000 clones, over 55% being singletons. The sequenced sample consisted of PBMCs. Receptors originate from a female donor in good health and CMV-seronegative.

The chain combines TRBV5-5 with TRBJ2-3; the D gene is possibly TRBD2 (5 bases). The CDR3 covers 13 residues. Germline CDR1 reads SGHKS; CDR2 reads YYEKEE (reference sequence). Trimming pared 4 bases from V and 7 bases from J, leaving 13 bases between. The CDR3 region has the DNA TGTGCCAGCAGCGGACCCGGACTTCATACGCAGTATTTT. Its translation: CASSGPGLHTQYF.

This clone showed up just a few times. This chain connects TRBV30 to TRBJ2-3; 13 bases match TRBD2. The J segment lost 1 base and the V segment lost 6 bases, leaving 1 base of the junction unmatched. In germline, CDR1 is GTSNPN, CDR2 SVGIG (reference sequence). The CDR3 has 14 residues. The CDR3 protein is CACGLAGGTDTQYF. The CDR3 DNA reads TGTGCCTGCGGACTAGCGGGGGGCACAGATACGCAGTATTTT.

The chain uses TRBV29-1 and TRBJ1-2, with D tentatively TRBD1 (5 bases). With 7 bases removed from V and 8 bases from J, the gap between germline ends came to 14 bases. Germline-derived CDR1 and CDR2 are SQVTM and ANQGSEA. This CDR3 contains 11 residues. CDR3 sequence (DNA): TGCAGCGCGGAGGCGGGGCAAGGCTACACCTTC. Translating gives CSAEAGQGYTF.

The V gene is TRBV12-5, the J gene TRBJ1-3, with 10 bases identical to TRBD1. Trimming at V came to 6 bases and at J to 2 bases, leaving 4 bases not matched to a gene. The CDR3 has 15 amino acids. Germline CDR1 LGHNT, CDR2 FRNRAP. The CDR3 nucleotides are TGTGCTAGTGGGTACGGGACAGGGGCTGGAAACACCATATATTTT. Its translation: CASGYGTGAGNTIYF. The complete variable domain, with remaining parts taken from reference TRBV12-5 and TRBJ1-3, reads DARVTQTPRHKVTEMGQEVTMRCQPILGHNTVFWYRQTMMQGLELLAYFRNRAPLDDSGMPKDRFSAEMPDATLATLKIQPSEPRDSAVYFCASGYGTGAGNTIYFGEGSWLTVV.

The rearrangement joins TRBV27 to TRBJ1-2; D unclear. Looked up from germline, CDR1 is MNHEY and CDR2 is SMNVEV (reference sequence). V dropped 5 bases and J dropped 3 bases, with 13 bases sitting between them. The CDR3 is 14 amino acids. The CDR3 here is CASSPNLRDYGYTF. DNA of the CDR3: TGTGCCAGCAGTCCGAATCTACGGGACTATGGCTACACCTTC.

The table lists this clone with a few counts. CDR3 sequence (DNA): TGTGCCAGCACCGGGACAGGTCGAAGAGGCACTGAAGCTTTCTTT. Translation: CASTGTGRRGTEAFF. The chain couples TRBV6-5 to TRBJ1-1; 8 bases fit TRBD1. With 7 bases clipped from V and 4 bases from J, the junction kept 11 bases outside the gene matches. CDR3 length: 15 amino acids. Germline assignment: CDR1 MNHEY and CDR2 SVGAGI.

V gene TRBV7-2 combines with J gene TRBJ2-1, with TRBD2 matching over 11 bases. Germline values: CDR1 SGHTA, CDR2 FQGNSA. V lost 4 bases to trimming and J lost 3 bases; unmatched junction nucleotides: 2. CDR3 length: 15 amino acids. CDR3 region: CASSSGLADYNEQFF. In nucleotides, the CDR3 is TGTGCCAGCAGCTCGGGACTAGCGGACTACAATGAGCAGTTCTTC. Full variable domain (rest looked up from reference TRBV7-2 and TRBJ2-1): GAGVSQSPSNKVTEKGKDVELRCDPISGHTALYWYRQSLGQGLEFLIYFQGNSAPDKSGLPSDRFSAERTGGSVSTLTIQRTQQEDSAVYLCASSSGLADYNEQFFGPGTRLTVL.

V is TRBV30 and J is TRBJ2-3; 11 bases are shared with TRBD2. Germline loops: CDR1 GTSNPN, CDR2 SVGIG (reference sequence). The junction had 6 bases not matched to a gene; V was cut back by 1 base and J by 6 bases. The CDR3 loop spans 15 amino acids. CDR3 nucleotide sequence: TGTGCCTGGAGTGGACTAGCGGGAAAGCGGGATACGCAGTATTTT. Translated, it gives CAWSGLAGKRDTQYF.

The rearrangement uses TRBV7-2 and TRBJ1-5; unclear D gene. CDR3 length: 16 residues. Germline V CDR1 and CDR2: SGHTA, FQGNSA. V gave up 0 bases and J gave up 1 base, with 10 bases separating them. CDR3 DNA sequence: TGTGCCAGCAGCTTAGCGCTAAGTGCAAGCAATCAGCCCCAGCATTTT. The encoded protein is CASSLALSASNQPQHF.

The V gene is TRBV4-2, the J gene TRBJ2-2; 7 positions match TRBD2. The CDR3 contains 17 residues. V was pared by 0 bases and J by 5 bases, with 9 bases of the junction left unmatched. Germline V gene data show CDR1 as LGHNA and CDR2 as YNFKEQ. The DNA of the CDR3 is TGTGCCAGCAGCCAAGAGGCCGCGGGAGTTGTTACCGGGGAGCTGTTTTTT. Its protein is CASSQEAAGVVTGELFF.

The rearrangement joins TRBV29-1 to TRBJ2-1, with 10 nucleotides matching TRBD2. Trimming cost V 6 bases and J 7 bases; bases outside gene matches: 9. CDR1 SQVTM and CDR2 ANQGSEA come from the germline V gene. The CDR3 contains 14 residues. This chain's CDR3 is CSVAVAGGGNEQFF. The DNA for the CDR3 is TGCAGCGTGGCGGTAGCGGGAGGAGGTAATGAGCAGTTCTTC.

In the case of this clone: Other DNA sequences in this specimen translate into the identical CDR3. V gene TRBV19 combines with J gene TRBJ2-7; 9 nucleotides match TRBD1. V gave up 8 bases and J gave up 4 bases; unmatched junction bases: 3. The CDR3 runs to 12 residues. Germline V gives CDR1 LNHDA, CDR2 SQIVND (reference sequence). CDR3 nucleotides: TGTGCCAGTTCGACAGGGGGATACGAGCAGTACTTC. Protein: CASSTGGYEQYF.

The genes are TRBV5-4 and TRBJ2-7; 9 bases agree with TRBD1. This CDR3 has 14 residues. Looked up from germline, CDR1 is SGHNT and CDR2 is YYREEE (reference sequence). V gave up 4 bases and J gave up 1 base; unmatched junction bases: 3. CDR3 in amino acids: CASSMTGGSYEQYF. The CDR3 DNA sequence: TGTGCCAGCAGCATGACAGGGGGTTCCTACGAGCAGTACTTC.

The chain combines TRBV6-1 with TRBJ2-7; 14 positions agree with TRBD2. Per the germline V gene, CDR1 is MNHNS and CDR2 is SASEGT. With V trimmed by 4 bases and J by 6 bases, 11 bases remained unmatched. There are 17 residues in the CDR3. The CDR3 reads CASSAGTSGRSWREQYF. The CDR3 bases are TGTGCCAGCAGTGCTGGGACTAGCGGGAGAAGTTGGCGCGAGCAGTACTTC.

J is TRBJ1-1 and V is TRBV19, with TRBD1 as a possible D gene (5 bases). CDR1 is LNHDA, CDR2 SQIVND, per germline (reference sequence). V was shortened by 10 bases and J by 3 bases, with 15 bases between the two germline ends. The CDR3 contains 13 residues. The CDR3 sequence: CATTRGRDTEAFF. The CDR3 nucleotides are TGTGCCACCACTCGGGGGAGAGACACTGAAGCTTTCTTT.

This clone was observed many times. The CDR3 is CASPGASYEQYF. CDR3 nucleotides: TGTGCCAGTCCAGGGGCCTCCTACGAGCAGTACTTC. V and J are TRBV6-1 and TRBJ2-7; D perhaps matches TRBD1 (6 bases). CDR3 length: 12 residues. V was pared by 9 bases and J by 0 bases, with 9 bases between. CDR1 and CDR2 from the germline V gene are MNHNS and SASEGT.

CDR3 sequence: CASSTRTGEETQYF. The CDR3, as DNA: TGTGCCAGCAGTACGAGGACAGGGGAGGAGACCCAGTACTTC. The rearrangement links TRBV6-1 to TRBJ2-5; 9 bases agree with TRBD1. Germline assignment: CDR1 MNHNS and CDR2 SASEGT. The junction had 6 bases not matched to a gene; V was cut back by 5 bases and J by 5 bases. This CDR3 is built from 14 residues.

V is TRBV5-4 and J is TRBJ2-5, with a weak D call TRBD2 (5 bases). Near its end, the DNA agrees better with TRBJ2-7, so the J call may be wrong. The CDR3 length is 19 residues. The germline gives CDR1 SGHNT, CDR2 YYREEE (reference sequence). CDR3 coding DNA: TGTGCCAGCAGCTTGGTTTCGCCCCTCGGGTTCGGGGAGACCTACGAGCAGTACTTC. It codes for CASSLVSPLGFGETYEQYF.

This chain links TRBV7-2 with TRBJ2-7; TRBD2 agrees at 7 bases. The CDR3 has 18 residues. V gave up 1 base and J gave up 4 bases; unmatched junction bases: 16. Per the germline V gene, CDR1 is SGHTA and CDR2 is FQGNSA. CDR3 protein: CASSLGFPPGRNGYEQYF. The CDR3 DNA is TGTGCCAGCAGCTTAGGTTTTCCCCCCGGGAGGAATGGGTACGAGCAGTACTTC.

V gene TRBV7-2 combines with J gene TRBJ2-7; weak D call: TRBD1 (7 bases). Trimming removed 5 bases from V and 3 bases from J, with 20 bases in between. The CDR3 is 16 residues long. Germline lookup yields CDR1 SGHTA and CDR2 FQGNSA. The CDR3 region has the DNA TGTGCCAGCAGCCCGGAGGGGGCGGGGATTAGCTACGAGCAGTACTTC. Protein product: CASSPEGAGISYEQYF.

This clone is labeled as medium-sized. The chain employs TRBV9 and TRBJ1-5; TRBD1 might be the D (6 bases). Trimming left V 0 bases short and J 3 bases short, with 10 bases between. The CDR3 is 15 amino acids. Per the germline V gene, CDR1 is SGDLS and CDR2 is YYNGEE. CDR3 amino acids: CASSVGSGVNQPQHF. For the CDR3, the DNA is TGTGCCAGCAGCGTAGGATCAGGGGTCAATCAGCCCCAGCATTTT.

The rearrangement joins TRBV27 to TRBJ2-5, with D tentatively TRBD1 (6 bases). Germline V CDR1 and CDR2: MNHEY, SMNVEV (reference sequence). Deletions cut 5 bases from V and 2 bases from J, with 21 bases between. The CDR3 has 17 amino acids. The CDR3 nucleotides are TGTGCCAGCAGTGCGCACTACAGGGTACGAAATCAAGAGACCCAGTACTTC. Translated: CASSAHYRVRNQETQYF.